Listed below are T cell receptor beta chains from one sample, sequenced in a study of blood T cells in healthy people across ages. MiXCR, run by TCRdb on the 5' RACE reads, gives a single entry per CDR3 protein. The sample lists fewer than 2 million distinct CDR3 sequences; more than 35% were seen once. Source material: blood. The receptors derive from a human donor in good health. CDR3s include the opening cysteine and the closing phenylalanine or tryptophan. A clone size is listed for some rows: how often the clone was seen (once, few, many), or a class if it is expanded.

v_call,clone_size,j_call,cdr3_aa
TRBV12-5,few,TRBJ2-3,CASGLAREDTQYF
TRBV12-3/TRBV12-4,few,TRBJ2-3,CASSLARRRNGTDTQYF
TRBV4-3,NA,TRBJ1-2,CASSHQQGTDYGYTF
TRBV20-1,NA,TRBJ1-2,CSAMTGEGYTF
TRBV6-2/TRBV6-3,few,TRBJ2-7,CASSFYGTEGYEQYF
TRBV12-3/TRBV12-4,NA,TRBJ2-3,CASSPGTVSADTQYF
TRBV2,few,TRBJ2-1,CASSPRPLASYNEQFF
TRBV2,few,TRBJ2-7,CATWDGYSYEQYF
TRBV7-7,few,TRBJ2-1,CASSRSSDPYNEQFF
TRBV5-1,many,TRBJ2-7,CASSQNRAYEQYF
TRBV6-1,NA,TRBJ1-4,CASSITGGVGGTNEKLFF
TRBV12-3/TRBV12-4,NA,TRBJ1-1,CASRLQNTEAFF
TRBV29-1,few,TRBJ2-1,CSVEDRETGIIDEQFF
TRBV20-1,NA,TRBJ2-7,CSAREAGRYEQYF
TRBV5-1,NA,TRBJ1-4,CASSLAPADRVGGKLFF
TRBV10-3,NA,TRBJ2-5,CAISESVRKETQYF
TRBV6-5,NA,TRBJ1-1,CASSSLRAGDTEAFF
TRBV7-2,few,TRBJ2-7,CASSLASVSSYEQYF
TRBV20-1,NA,NA,CSARDKGGSGLQETQFF
TRBV5-1,NA,TRBJ1-5,CARHRRRGNTYRPQHF
TRBV5-1,many,TRBJ2-7,CASSLGGVSYEQYF
TRBV13,NA,TRBJ1-1,CASSLSGGRNTEAFF
TRBV28,many,TRBJ2-7,CASSNTYEQYF
TRBV6-6,few,TRBJ2-4,CASSYSTGMGDIQYF
TRBV4-1,NA,TRBJ2-1,CASSQVPRGGYNEQFF
TRBV7-9,NA,TRBJ1-1,CASISKRGANGHATFF
TRBV6-2/TRBV6-3,NA,TRBJ1-1,CASSPIPTGAQNTEAFF
TRBV7-3,few,TRBJ2-5,CASSPKDQETQYF
TRBV4-1,many,TRBJ2-1,CASSPLGLASNEQFF
TRBV7-3,NA,TRBJ2-1,CASSLKYRQGALNEQFF
TRBV12-3/TRBV12-4,NA,TRBJ1-6,CASSFDSFSPLHF
TRBV7-2,NA,TRBJ2-1,CASSLSGLAGAYNEQFF
TRBV5-6,NA,TRBJ2-6,CASSLEDGTVYSGANVLTF
TRBV27,NA,TRBJ1-4,CASSLFRLGNNEKLFF
TRBV7-7,once,TRBJ1-4,CASSENPDGEKLFF
TRBV29-1,NA,TRBJ2-7,CSVGQGVVEQYF
TRBV6-2/TRBV6-3,NA,TRBJ2-7,CASSQTPGGYEQYF
TRBV29-1,NA,TRBJ1-1,CSAQGAGGENTEAFF
TRBV29-1,NA,TRBJ2-7,CSVVIGQAAYEQYF
TRBV5-1,few,TRBJ2-7,CASSSVAGPPYYEQYF
TRBV7-6,once,TRBJ2-2,CASSHLAPGQGSDTGELFF
TRBV7-8,NA,TRBJ1-5,CASSYGAYSNQPQHF
TRBV6-1,NA,TRBJ1-2,CASSEARGDYGYTF
TRBV7-8,NA,TRBJ2-3,CASSSRTSGVGGDTQYF
TRBV29-1,few,TRBJ2-7,CSVETLQGYEQYF